This T cell receptor (beta chain) was retrieved from a study of blood T cell repertoires in COVID-19. Study in general: In each case, the material was cDNA or gDNA derived from T cells, B-cell-depleted T cells, or PBMCs.

In the source study's methods: Nucleated cell counts were estimated from reference gene primer amplification. The method was immunoSEQ multiplex PCR; TCRdb's version includes in-frame clones alone and lacks a portion of them. The V and J calls and the clone size are those of that table, but D and trimming were determined from the DNA. Of about 84,000 clones in the sample, 83% are singletons; the top ten hold around 29%. The germline V and J ends were trimmed by 4 bases and 2 bases, with 12 bases remaining between them. CDR1 SGHNT and CDR2 YYREEE come from the germline V gene (reference sequence). This CDR3 is 14 amino acids long.

The V call is TRBV5-4, the J call TRBJ2-5; D is uncertain. The origin of this receptor is an elderly woman with acute or convalescent COVID-19. Sequencing used peripheral blood. CDR3 amino acids: CASSTRSTQETQYF. DNA of the CDR3: TGTGCCAGCAGCACCCGGAGCACACAAGAGACCCAGTACTTC.